The subject of this entry is one T cell receptor beta chain. Its antigen remains unknown. The data originate from a study of T cell responses to AZD1222 COVID-19 vaccine. Study-wide results and caveats: After the peak T cell response, and only then, were repertoires sampled. Nearly half of unique spike-specific TCRs reportedly avoided B.1.351 and B.1.1.7 mutated regions.

Only in-frame clones appear in the TCRdb table, and some are missing; sequencing was by immunoSEQ multiplex PCR. The sample contains roughly 140,000 clones, about 91% of which appear only once. The source was peripheral blood, collected on day 0 of MenACWY control vaccination. The source of this sequence is an adult in good health.

The CDR3 is CASSRRGGNTEAFF. CDR3 nucleotides: TGTGCCAGCAGCCGTAGAGGGGGTAACACTGAAGCTTTCTTT. The rearrangement joins TRBV7-2 to TRBJ1-1; D perhaps matches TRBD1 (6 bases). The CDR3 totals 14 residues. CDR1 and CDR2 (germline): SGHTA, FQGNSA. Trimming stripped 5 bases from V and 2 bases from J, with 12 bases between.